The T cell receptor beta chain described here comes from a study of T-cell reconstitution after alpha-beta-depleted transplantation in children. Deletions cut 7 bases from V and 0 bases from J, with 17 bases between. Germline V CDR1 and CDR2: DFQATT, SNEGSKA (reference sequence). This CDR3 is built from 15 residues. This clonotype was seen at least ten times. As it was prepared, the TCRbeta library received unique molecular identifiers. Each CDR3 protein gets one entry after TCRdb re-called the PCR reads with MiXCR. The sample gives approximately 400,000 distinct CDR3 sequences, roughly 10% of which show up once; roughly 5.1% is in the top ten.

The receptor comes from a human donor who donated a stem cell graft to a child with acute myeloid leukemia. Sequencing was performed on PBMCs from the stem cell graft donor, taken from the stem cell graft. This chain links TRBV20-1 with TRBJ2-3, with D possibly matching TRBD2 (6 bases). The CDR3 region is CSGQSGTESTDTQYF. The CDR3 DNA reads as TGCAGTGGTCAATCCGGGACTGAGAGCACAGATACGCAGTATTTT.